These 16 T cell receptor beta chains were all obtained from the same sample, sequenced in a study of T-cell reconstitution after alpha-beta-depleted transplantation in children. A TCRbeta library incorporating unique molecular identifiers was prepared. TCRdb independently ran MiXCR on the PCR reads; one entry per CDR3 protein. Altogether 440,000 or so distinct CDR3 sequences are present, roughly a tenth being singletons, with the ten largest covering over 4.5%. The sequenced sample was PBMCs from the stem cell graft donor, obtained from the stem cell graft. The source of these receptors is a human donor who donated a stem cell graft to a child with acute myeloid leukemia.

This clonotype was counted between two and nine times. The CDR3 DNA is TGTGCCACCAGCAGAGAGCGAGGGAGGGTCGCCACGCAGTATTTT. Protein product: CATSRERGRVATQYF. The chain links TRBV15 to TRBJ2-3, with 7 bases fitting TRBD2. Unmatched junction bases numbered 9, after V lost 0 bases and J lost 9 bases. CDR1 is LNHNV, CDR2 YYDKDF, per germline (reference sequence). CDR3 length: 15 residues.

This clonotype came up many times. The rearrangement joins TRBV20-1 to TRBJ2-7; TRBD2 might be the D (5 bases). Trimming took 2 bases from V and 0 from J, leaving 8 bases between them. From germline, CDR1 is DFQATT and CDR2 SNEGSKA (reference sequence). CDR3 length equals 13 residues. The CDR3 sequence: CSARRGGSYEQYF. In DNA form, the CDR3 reads TGCAGTGCTAGACGCGGAGGCTCCTACGAGCAGTACTTC.

This clonotype was counted ten times or more. The rearrangement links TRBV11-2 to TRBJ2-3; D assignment may be TRBD1 or TRBD2 (5 bases each). Germline loops: CDR1 SGHAT, CDR2 FQNNGV. This CDR3 is 17 amino acids long. V shed 5 bases and J shed 5 bases, with 23 bases lying between them. CDR3 nucleotide sequence: TGTGCCAGCAGCCCCCGGGGCCAGCCCCTATGGGGAGATACGCAGTATTTT. Encoded protein: CASSPRGQPLWGDTQYF.

The CDR3, as DNA: TGCAGTGCTAGAGATTCGTGGCGGGACCCCCAAGGGGCCCAGTACTTC. The encoded protein is CSARDSWRDPQGAQYF. The chain recombines TRBV20-1 with TRBJ2-5; D is perhaps TRBD2 (6 bases). Between the trimmed V and J ends, which lost 0 bases and 9 bases, there was a span of 23 bases. The CDR3 is made up of 16 amino acids. Germline CDR1 DFQATT, CDR2 SNEGSKA (reference sequence).

A few counts support this clonotype. The rearrangement uses TRBV6-1 and TRBJ2-1; D gene uncertain. The CDR3 spans 15 residues. Looked up from germline, CDR1 is MNHNS and CDR2 is SASEGT. V dropped 5 bases and J dropped 4 bases, with 15 bases sitting between them. The CDR3 loop reads CASSTPREFYNEQFF. CDR3 nucleotides: TGTGCCAGCAGTACCCCCCGTGAGTTTTACAATGAGCAGTTCTTC.

This clonotype was seen at least ten times. The chain carries TRBV20-1 and TRBJ2-4, with TRBD2 identical over 7 bases. Germline loops: CDR1 DFQATT, CDR2 SNEGSKA (reference sequence). This CDR3 is 13 amino acids long. J was trimmed by 9 bases and V by 6 bases; bases with no gene match: 11. CDR3 protein: CSAEEREVSIQYF. The CDR3 region has the DNA TGCAGTGCGGAGGAGCGGGAAGTTAGCATTCAGTACTTC.

In its sample, this clonotype was seen many times. The chain employs TRBV20-1 and TRBJ1-1; D possibly corresponds to TRBD1 (6 bases). V lost 0 bases to trimming and J lost 4 bases, with 15 bases between them. This CDR3 has 15 amino acids. Germline lookup yields CDR1 DFQATT and CDR2 SNEGSKA (reference sequence). Written as DNA, the CDR3 is TGCAGTGCTAGAGATCATCAGGGGCGATTCACTGAAGCTTTCTTT. This encodes CSARDHQGRFTEAFF.

This clonotype has ten or more counts. The gene calls are TRBV29-1 and TRBJ1-1, with 8 bases lining up with TRBD1. The CDR3 loop spans 13 amino acids. Looked up from germline, CDR1 is SQVTM and CDR2 is ANQGSEA. DNA for the CDR3: TGCTCAGGCGCCTCCCAGGGGGCTAGTGAAGCTTTCTTT. It is translated as CSGASQGASEAFF.

The chain is built from TRBV7-2 and TRBJ1-4, with D maybe TRBD1 (6 bases). V was shortened by 5 bases and J by 7 bases, with 8 bases between the two germline ends. This CDR3 is built from 12 residues. The V gene's germline CDR1 is SGHTA and CDR2 FQGNSA. In nucleotides, the CDR3 is TGTGCCAGCAGCCGGACAGCTGAAAAACTGTTTTTT. The encoded protein is CASSRTAEKLFF.

The chain is built from TRBV7-3 and TRBJ2-3; weak D call: TRBD1 (5 bases). Germline CDR1 reads SGHTA; CDR2 reads FQGTGA. The CDR3 has 16 residues. The ends were cut back, 1 base at V and 1 base at J, with 12 bases in the middle. The CDR3 reads CASSLIRGSGTDTQYF. The CDR3 DNA reads as TGTGCCAGCAGCTTAATTAGGGGAAGTGGCACAGATACGCAGTATTTT.

A few counts support this clonotype. V usage is TRBV7-3 and J usage is TRBJ2-5, with D perhaps matching TRBD2 (6 bases). Trimming took off 2 bases at V and 2 bases at J, with 15 bases between the two ends. From germline, CDR1 is SGHTA and CDR2 FQGTGA. There are 16 residues in the CDR3. The CDR3 is CASSLGTGLRQETQYF. The CDR3, as DNA: TGTGCCAGCAGCTTAGGAACGGGACTGCGACAAGAGACCCAGTACTTC.

This clonotype was recorded a few times. The chain employs TRBV7-8 and TRBJ1-5; 9 positions match TRBD1. Germline CDR1 and CDR2: SGHVS and FQNEAQ. Trimming cost V 0 bases and J 1 base; bases outside gene matches: 7. The CDR3 spans 18 residues. CDR3 region: CASSLASDRGGSNQPQHF. CDR3 coding DNA: TGTGCCAGCAGCTTAGCGTCGGACAGGGGAGGAAGCAATCAGCCCCAGCATTTT.

The CDR3 here is CASGKRRRGAIFGRATDTQYF. The CDR3 region has the DNA TGTGCCAGCGGGAAAAGAAGGCGCGGGGCAATATTCGGGAGGGCAACAGATACGCAGTATTTT. J is TRBJ2-3 and V is TRBV6-4, with TRBD2 matching 8 bases. CDR3 size: 21 residues. The V and J ends lost 8 bases and 3 bases, in that order; junction bases with no gene match: 28. The germline V gene has CDR1 MRHNA and CDR2 SNTAGT.

This clonotype was recorded many times. The rearrangement uses TRBV9 and TRBJ2-3, with D possibly being TRBD2 (6 bases). V was pared by 2 bases and J by 6 bases, with 16 bases between. Germline loops: CDR1 SGDLS, CDR2 YYNGEE. The CDR3 runs to 15 residues. The CDR3 nucleotides are TGTGCCAGCAGCGTGGACGGCCTAGCGCGCGATACGCAGTATTTT. Translated, it gives CASSVDGLARDTQYF.

This chain uses TRBV27 with TRBJ2-7; 10 nucleotides line up with TRBD2. CDR1 and CDR2 from the germline V gene are MNHEY and SMNVEV (reference sequence). V shed 5 bases, J shed 3 bases, and the junction held 10 bases outside the gene matches. The CDR3 has 16 amino acids. The CDR3: CASSRASGRVIYEQYF. As DNA, the CDR3 is TGTGCCAGCAGTCGGGCTAGCGGGAGAGTGATCTACGAGCAGTACTTC.

The chain couples TRBV7-2 to TRBJ2-5, with D possibly TRBD1 on 5 matching bases. Trimming shortened V by 5 bases and J by 5 bases, and 9 bases separated the two germline ends. The CDR3 length is 12 residues. Germline loops: CDR1 SGHTA, CDR2 FQGNSA. CDR3 region: CASSLGHETQYF. The CDR3 region has the DNA TGTGCCAGCAGCCTGGGGCACGAGACCCAGTACTTC.